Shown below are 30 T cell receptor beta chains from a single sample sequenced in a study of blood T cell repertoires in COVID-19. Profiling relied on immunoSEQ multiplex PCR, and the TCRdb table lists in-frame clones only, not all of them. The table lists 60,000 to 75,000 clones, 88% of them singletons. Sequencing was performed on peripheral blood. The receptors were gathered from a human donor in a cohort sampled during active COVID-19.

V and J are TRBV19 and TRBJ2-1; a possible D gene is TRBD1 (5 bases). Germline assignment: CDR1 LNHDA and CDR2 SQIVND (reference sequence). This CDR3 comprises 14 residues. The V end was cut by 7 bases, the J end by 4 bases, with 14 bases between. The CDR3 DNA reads TGTGCCAGTACGGGCAGGGCACTATACAATGAGCAGTTCTTC. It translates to CASTGRALYNEQFF.

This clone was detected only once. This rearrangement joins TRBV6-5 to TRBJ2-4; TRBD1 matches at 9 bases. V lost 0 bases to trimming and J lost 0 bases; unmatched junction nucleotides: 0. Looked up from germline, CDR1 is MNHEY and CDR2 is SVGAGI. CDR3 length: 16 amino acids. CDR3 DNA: TGTGCCAGCAGTTACTCGGACAGGGGAGCCAAAAACATTCAGTACTTC. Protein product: CASSYSDRGAKNIQYF.

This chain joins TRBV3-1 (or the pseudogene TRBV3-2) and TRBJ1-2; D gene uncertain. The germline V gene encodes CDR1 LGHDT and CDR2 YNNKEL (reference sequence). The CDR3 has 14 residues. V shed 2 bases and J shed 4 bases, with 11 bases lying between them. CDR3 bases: TGTGCCAGCAGCCAAACCAGAACCCTCTATGGCTACACCTTC. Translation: CASSQTRTLYGYTF.

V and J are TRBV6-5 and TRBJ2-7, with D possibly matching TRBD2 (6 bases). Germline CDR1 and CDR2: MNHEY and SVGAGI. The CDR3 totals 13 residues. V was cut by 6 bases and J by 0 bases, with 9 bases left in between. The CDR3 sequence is CASSREFSYEQYF. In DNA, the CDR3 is TGTGCCAGCAGCCGGGAGTTCTCCTACGAGCAGTACTTC.

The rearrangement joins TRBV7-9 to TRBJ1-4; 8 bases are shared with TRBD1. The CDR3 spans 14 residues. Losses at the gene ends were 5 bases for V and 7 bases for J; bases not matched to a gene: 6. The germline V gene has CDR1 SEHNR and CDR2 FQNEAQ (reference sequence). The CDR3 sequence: CASSPGQGGEKLFF. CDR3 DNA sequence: TGTGCCAGCAGCCCAGGACAGGGTGGTGAAAAACTGTTTTTT.

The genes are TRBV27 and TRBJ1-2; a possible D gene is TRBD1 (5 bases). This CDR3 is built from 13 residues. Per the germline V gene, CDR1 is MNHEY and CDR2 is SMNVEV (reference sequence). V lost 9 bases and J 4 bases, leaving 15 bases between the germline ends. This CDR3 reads CASSTELFYGYTF. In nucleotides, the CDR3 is TGTGCCAGTTCGACAGAGCTTTTCTATGGCTACACCTTC.

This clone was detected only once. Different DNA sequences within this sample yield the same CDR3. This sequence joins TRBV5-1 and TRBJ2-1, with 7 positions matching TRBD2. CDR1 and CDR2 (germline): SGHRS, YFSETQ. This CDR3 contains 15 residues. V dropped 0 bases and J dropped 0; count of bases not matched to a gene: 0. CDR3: CASSLGGSSYNEQFF. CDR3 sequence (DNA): TGCGCCAGCAGCTTGGGCGGGAGCTCCTACAATGAGCAGTTCTTC.

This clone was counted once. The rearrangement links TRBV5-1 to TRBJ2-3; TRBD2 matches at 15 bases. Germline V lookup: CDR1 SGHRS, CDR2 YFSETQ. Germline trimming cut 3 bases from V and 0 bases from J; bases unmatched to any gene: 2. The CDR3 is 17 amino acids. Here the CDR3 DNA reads TGCGCCAGCAGCTCTGGACTAGCGGGGGGGAGCACAGATACGCAGTATTTT. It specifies CASSSGLAGGSTDTQYF.

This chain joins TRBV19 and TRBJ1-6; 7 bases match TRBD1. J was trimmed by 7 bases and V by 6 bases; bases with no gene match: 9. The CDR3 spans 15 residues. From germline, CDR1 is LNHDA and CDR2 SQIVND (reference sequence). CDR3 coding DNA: TGTGCCAGTAGCCCTTCCGGGACAGCAAATTCACCCCTCCACTTT. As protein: CASSPSGTANSPLHF.

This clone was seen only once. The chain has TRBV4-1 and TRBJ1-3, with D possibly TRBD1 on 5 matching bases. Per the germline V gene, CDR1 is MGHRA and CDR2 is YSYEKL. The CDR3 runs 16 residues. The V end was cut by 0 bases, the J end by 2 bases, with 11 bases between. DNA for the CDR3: TGCGCCAGCAGCCAAGAGCCAGGGAAGCCTGGAAACACCATATATTTT. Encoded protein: CASSQEPGKPGNTIYF.

CDR3 protein: CASSPQGGSEKLFF. The CDR3 DNA is TGTGCCAGCTCACCGCAGGGTGGCTCTGAAAAACTGTTTTTT. This chain links TRBV18 with TRBJ1-4; tentatively, D is TRBD1 (5 bases). Germline V gene lookup returns CDR1 KGHSH and CDR2 LQKENI. With 3 bases removed from V and 7 bases from J, the gap between germline ends came to 12 bases. The CDR3 extends over 14 amino acids. Drawing the rest from reference TRBV18 and TRBJ1-4, the complete variable domain is NAGVMQNPRHLVRRRGQEARLRCSPMKGHSHVYWYRQLPEEGLKFMVYLQKENIIDESGMPKERFSAEFPKEGPSILRIQQVVRGDSAAYFCASSPQGGSEKLFFGSGTQLSVL.

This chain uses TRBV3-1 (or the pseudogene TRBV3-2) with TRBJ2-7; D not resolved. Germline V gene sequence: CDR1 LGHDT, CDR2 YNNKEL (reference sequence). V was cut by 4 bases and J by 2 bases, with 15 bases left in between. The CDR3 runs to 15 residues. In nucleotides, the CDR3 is TGTGCCAGCAGCCGAGCCGAGGTCTGGCCCTACGAGCAGTACTTC. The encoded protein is CASSRAEVWPYEQYF.

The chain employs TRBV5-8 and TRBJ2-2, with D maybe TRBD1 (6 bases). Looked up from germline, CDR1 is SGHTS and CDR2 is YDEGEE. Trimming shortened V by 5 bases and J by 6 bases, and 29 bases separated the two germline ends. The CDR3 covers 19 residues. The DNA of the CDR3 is TGTGCCAGCAGTCGTGGTGGGACACGGTTTCCAGGGCGCGCCGGGGAGCTGTTTTTT. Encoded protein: CASSRGGTRFPGRAGELFF.

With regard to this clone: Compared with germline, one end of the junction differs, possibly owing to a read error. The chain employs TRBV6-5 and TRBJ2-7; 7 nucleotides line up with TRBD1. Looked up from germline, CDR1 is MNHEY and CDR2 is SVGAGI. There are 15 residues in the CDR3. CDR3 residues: CASRLTGQTSGEQCF. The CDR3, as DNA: TGTGCCAGCAGACTCACGGGACAGACCTCCGGGGAGCAGTGCTTC.

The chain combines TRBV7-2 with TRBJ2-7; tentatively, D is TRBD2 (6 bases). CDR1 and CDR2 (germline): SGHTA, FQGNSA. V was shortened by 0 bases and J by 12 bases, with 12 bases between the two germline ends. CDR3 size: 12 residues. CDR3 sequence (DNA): TGTGCCAGCAGCTTAGCAGGTGCGGGACTGTACTTC. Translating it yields CASSLAGAGLYF.

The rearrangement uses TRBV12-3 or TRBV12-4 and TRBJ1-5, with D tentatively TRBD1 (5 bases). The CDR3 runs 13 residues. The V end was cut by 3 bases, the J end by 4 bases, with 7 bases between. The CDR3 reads CASSFDRNQPQHF. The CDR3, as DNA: TGTGCCAGCAGTTTTGACAGAAATCAGCCCCAGCATTTT.

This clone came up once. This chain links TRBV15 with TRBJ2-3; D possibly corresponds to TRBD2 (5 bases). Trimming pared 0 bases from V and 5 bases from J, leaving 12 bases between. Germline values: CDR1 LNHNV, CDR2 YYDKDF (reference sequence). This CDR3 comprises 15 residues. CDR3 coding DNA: TGTGCCACCAGCAGAGATCTAGCCGGGCAAGATACGCAGTATTTT. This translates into CATSRDLAGQDTQYF.

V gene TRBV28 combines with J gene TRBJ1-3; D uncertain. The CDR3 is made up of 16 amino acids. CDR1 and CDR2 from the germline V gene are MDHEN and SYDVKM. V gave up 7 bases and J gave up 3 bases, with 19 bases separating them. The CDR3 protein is CASTSGGSQGGNTIYF. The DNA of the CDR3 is TGTGCCAGCACCTCAGGTGGCTCCCAAGGTGGAAACACCATATATTTT.

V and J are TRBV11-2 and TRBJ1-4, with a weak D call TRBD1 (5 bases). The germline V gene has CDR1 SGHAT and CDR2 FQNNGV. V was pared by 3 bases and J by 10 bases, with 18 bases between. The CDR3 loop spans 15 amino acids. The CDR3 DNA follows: TGTGCCAGCAGCTTCCCGGCGGGGGACGGGGTAAAACTGTTTTTT. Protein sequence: CASSFPAGDGVKLFF.

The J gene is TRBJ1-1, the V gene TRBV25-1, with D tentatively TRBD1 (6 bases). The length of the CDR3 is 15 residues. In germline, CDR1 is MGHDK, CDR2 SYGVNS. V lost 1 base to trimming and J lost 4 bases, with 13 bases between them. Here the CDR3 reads CASSELFATGTEAFF. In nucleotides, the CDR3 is TGTGCCAGCAGTGAATTATTCGCGACAGGCACTGAAGCTTTCTTT.

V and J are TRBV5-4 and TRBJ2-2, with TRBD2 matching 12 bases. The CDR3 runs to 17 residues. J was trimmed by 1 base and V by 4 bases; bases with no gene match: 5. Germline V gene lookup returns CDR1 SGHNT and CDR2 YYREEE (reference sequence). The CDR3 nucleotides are TGTGCCAGCAGCGAGGGACTAGCGGGTATGAACACCGGGGAGCTGTTTTTT. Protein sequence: CASSEGLAGMNTGELFF.

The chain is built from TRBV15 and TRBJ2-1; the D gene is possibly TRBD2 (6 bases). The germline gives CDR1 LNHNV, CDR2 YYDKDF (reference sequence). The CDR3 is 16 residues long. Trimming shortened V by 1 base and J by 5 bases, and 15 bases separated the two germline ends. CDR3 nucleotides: TGTGCCACCAGCAGAGCCTCGGCGGGGATAGACAATGAGCAGTTCTTC. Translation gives CATSRASAGIDNEQFF.

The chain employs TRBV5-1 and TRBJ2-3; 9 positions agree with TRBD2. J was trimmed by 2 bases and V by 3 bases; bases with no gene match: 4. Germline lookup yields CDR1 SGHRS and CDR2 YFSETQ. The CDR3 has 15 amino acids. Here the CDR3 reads CASSSLAGSTDTQYF. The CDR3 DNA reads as TGCGCCAGCAGCTCCCTAGCGGGATCCACAGATACGCAGTATTTT.

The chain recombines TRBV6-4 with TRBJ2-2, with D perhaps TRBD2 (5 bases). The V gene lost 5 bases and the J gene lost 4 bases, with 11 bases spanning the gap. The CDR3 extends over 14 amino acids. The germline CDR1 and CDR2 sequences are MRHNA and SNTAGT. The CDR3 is CASSLLGSTGELFF. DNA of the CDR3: TGTGCCAGCAGTCTTCTGGGGAGCACCGGGGAGCTGTTTTTT.

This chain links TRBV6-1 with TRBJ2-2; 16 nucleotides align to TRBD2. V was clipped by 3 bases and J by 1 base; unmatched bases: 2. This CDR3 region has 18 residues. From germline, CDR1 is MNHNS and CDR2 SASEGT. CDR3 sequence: CASSEGLAGGWNTGELFF. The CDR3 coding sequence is TGTGCCAGCAGTGAGGGACTAGCGGGAGGGTGGAACACCGGGGAGCTGTTTTTT.

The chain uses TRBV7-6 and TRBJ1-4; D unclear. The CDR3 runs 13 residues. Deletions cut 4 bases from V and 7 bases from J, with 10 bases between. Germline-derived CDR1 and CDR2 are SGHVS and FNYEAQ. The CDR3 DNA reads TGTGCCAGCAGCTCTTACGCGGGTGAAAAACTGTTTTTT. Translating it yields CASSSYAGEKLFF.

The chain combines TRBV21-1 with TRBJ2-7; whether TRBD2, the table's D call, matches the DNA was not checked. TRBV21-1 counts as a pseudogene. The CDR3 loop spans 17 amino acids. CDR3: CASSKRVLLAVPYEQYV. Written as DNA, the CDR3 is TGTGCCAGCAGCAAAAGGGTGTTACTAGCGGTACCCTACGAGCAGTACGTC.

The CDR3 sequence: CASSRGYNEQFF. In DNA, the CDR3 is TGTGCCAGCAGCCGCGGATACAATGAGCAGTTCTTC. The genes are TRBV11-3 and TRBJ2-1, with no clear D. Trimming took 5 bases from V and 4 from J, leaving 6 bases between them. The length of the CDR3 is 12 residues. CDR1 is SGHNT, CDR2 YENEEA, per germline. Full variable domain (outside the CDR3, taken from reference TRBV11-3 and TRBJ2-1): EAGVVQSPRYKIIEKKQPVAFWCNPISGHNTLYWYLQNLGQGPELLIRYENEEAVDDSQLPKDRFSAERLKGVDSTLKIQPAELGDSAVYLCASSRGYNEQFFGPGTRLTVL.

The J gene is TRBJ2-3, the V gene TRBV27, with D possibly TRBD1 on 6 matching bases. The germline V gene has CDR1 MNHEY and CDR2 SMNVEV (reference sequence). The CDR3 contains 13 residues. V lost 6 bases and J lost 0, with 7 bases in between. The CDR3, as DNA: TGTGCCAGCAGACAGGGAAGCACAGATACGCAGTATTTT. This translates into CASRQGSTDTQYF.

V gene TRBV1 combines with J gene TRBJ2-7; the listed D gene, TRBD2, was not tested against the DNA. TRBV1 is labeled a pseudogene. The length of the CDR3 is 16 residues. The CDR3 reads CTSSQDDEAGYYEQYV. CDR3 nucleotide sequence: TGCACCAGCAGCCAAGATGATGAAGCGGGCTACTACGAGCAGTACGTC.